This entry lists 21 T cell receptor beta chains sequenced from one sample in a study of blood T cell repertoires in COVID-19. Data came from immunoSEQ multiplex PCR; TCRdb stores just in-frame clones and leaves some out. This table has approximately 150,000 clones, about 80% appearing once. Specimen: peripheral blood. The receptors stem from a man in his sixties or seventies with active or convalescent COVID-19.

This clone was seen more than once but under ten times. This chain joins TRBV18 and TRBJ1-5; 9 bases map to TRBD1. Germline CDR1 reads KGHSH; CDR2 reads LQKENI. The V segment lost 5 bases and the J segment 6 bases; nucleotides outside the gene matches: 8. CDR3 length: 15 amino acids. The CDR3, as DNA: TGTGCCAGCTCAACAACAGGGGGCGCCGGTCAGCCCCAGCATTTT. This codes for CASSTTGGAGQPQHF.

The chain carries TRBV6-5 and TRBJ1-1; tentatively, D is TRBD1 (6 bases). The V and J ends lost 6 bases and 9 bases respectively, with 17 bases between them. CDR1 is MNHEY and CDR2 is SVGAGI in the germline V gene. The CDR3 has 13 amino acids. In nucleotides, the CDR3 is TGTGCCAGCAGCAAAACAGGGAGGGAGAAAGCTTTCTTT. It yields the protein CASSKTGREKAFF.

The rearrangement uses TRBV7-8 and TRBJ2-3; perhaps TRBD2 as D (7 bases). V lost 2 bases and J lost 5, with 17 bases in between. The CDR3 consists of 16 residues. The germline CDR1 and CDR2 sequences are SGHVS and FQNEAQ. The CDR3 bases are TGTGCCAGCAGCTTATTTGGGGGGGGCCTCGAAGATACGCAGTATTTT. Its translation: CASSLFGGGLEDTQYF.

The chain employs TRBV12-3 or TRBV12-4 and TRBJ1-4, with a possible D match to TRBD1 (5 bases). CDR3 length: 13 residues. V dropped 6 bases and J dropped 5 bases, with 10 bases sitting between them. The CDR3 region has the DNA TGTGCCAGCAGGATGAGACAGAATGAAAAACTGTTTTTT. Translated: CASRMRQNEKLFF.

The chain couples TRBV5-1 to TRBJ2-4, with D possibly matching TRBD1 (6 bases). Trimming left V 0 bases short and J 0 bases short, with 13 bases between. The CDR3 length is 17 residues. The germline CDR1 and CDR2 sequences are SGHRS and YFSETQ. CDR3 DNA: TGCGCCAGCAGCTTGGAACCGGGACAAGCAGCCAAAAACATTCAGTACTTC. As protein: CASSLEPGQAAKNIQYF.

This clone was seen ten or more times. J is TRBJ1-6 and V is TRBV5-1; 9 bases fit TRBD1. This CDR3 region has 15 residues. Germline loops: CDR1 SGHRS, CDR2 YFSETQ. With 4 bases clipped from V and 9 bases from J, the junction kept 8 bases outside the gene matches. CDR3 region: CASSAGTGPISPLHF. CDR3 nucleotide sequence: TGCGCCAGCAGCGCCGGGACAGGGCCCATTTCACCCCTCCACTTT. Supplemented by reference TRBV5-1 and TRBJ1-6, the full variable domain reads KAGVTQTPRYLIKTRGQQVTLSCSPISGHRSVSWYQQTPGQGLQFLFEYFSETQRNKGNFPGRFSGRQFSNSRSEMNVSTLELGDSALYLCASSAGTGPISPLHFGNGTRLTVT.

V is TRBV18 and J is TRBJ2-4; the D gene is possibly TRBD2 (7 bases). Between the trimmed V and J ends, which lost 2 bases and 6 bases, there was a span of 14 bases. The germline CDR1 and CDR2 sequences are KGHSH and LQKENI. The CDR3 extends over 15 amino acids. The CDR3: CASSPGGAGGNIQYF. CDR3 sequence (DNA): TGTGCCAGCTCACCAGGGGGGGCCGGGGGAAACATTCAGTACTTC.

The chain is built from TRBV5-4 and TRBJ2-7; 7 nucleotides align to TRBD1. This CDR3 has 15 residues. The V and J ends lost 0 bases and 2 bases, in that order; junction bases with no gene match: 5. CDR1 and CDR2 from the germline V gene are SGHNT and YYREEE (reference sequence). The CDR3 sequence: CASSLDRGPTYEQYF. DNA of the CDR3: TGTGCCAGCAGCTTGGACAGGGGCCCGACCTACGAGCAGTACTTC.

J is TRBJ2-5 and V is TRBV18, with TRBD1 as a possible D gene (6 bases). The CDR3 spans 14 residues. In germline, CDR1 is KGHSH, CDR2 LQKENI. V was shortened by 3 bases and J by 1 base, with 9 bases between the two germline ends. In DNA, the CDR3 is TGTGCCAGCTCACCGGTACAGGGCCAAGAGACCCAGTACTTC. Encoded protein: CASSPVQGQETQYF.

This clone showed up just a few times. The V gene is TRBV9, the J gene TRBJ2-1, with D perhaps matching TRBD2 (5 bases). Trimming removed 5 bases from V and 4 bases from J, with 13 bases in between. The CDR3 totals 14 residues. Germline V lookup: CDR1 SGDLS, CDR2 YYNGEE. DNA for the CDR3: TGTGCCAGCAGTGACTTGGGAGAGTACAATGAGCAGTTCTTC. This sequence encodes CASSDLGEYNEQFF. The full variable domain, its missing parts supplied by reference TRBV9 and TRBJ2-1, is DSGVTQTPKHLITATGQRVTLRCSPRSGDLSVYWYQQSLDQGLQFLIQYYNGEERAKGNILERFSAQQFPDLHSELNLSSLELGDSALYFCASSDLGEYNEQFFGPGTRLTVL.

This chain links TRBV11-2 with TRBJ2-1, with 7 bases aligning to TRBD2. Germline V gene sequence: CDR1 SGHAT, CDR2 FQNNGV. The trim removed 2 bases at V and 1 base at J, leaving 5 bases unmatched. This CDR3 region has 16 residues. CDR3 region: CASSLSQAGSYNEQFF. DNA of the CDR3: TGTGCCAGCAGCTTATCCCAAGCGGGGTCCTACAATGAGCAGTTCTTC.

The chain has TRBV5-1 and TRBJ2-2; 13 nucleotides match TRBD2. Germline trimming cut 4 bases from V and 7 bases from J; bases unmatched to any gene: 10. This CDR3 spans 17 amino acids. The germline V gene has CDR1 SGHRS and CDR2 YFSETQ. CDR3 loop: CASSPTGLAGEGGELFF. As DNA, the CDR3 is TGCGCCAGCAGCCCCACTGGACTAGCGGGAGAGGGCGGGGAGCTGTTTTTT. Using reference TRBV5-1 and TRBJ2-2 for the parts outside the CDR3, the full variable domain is KAGVTQTPRYLIKTRGQQVTLSCSPISGHRSVSWYQQTPGQGLQFLFEYFSETQRNKGNFPGRFSGRQFSNSRSEMNVSTLELGDSALYLCASSPTGLAGEGGELFFGEGSRLTVL.

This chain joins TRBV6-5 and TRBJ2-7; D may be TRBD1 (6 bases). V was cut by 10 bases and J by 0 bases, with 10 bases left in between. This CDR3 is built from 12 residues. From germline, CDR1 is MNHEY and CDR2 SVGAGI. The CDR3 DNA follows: TGTGCCATACGGACAGCCTCCTACGAGCAGTACTTC. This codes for CAIRTASYEQYF.

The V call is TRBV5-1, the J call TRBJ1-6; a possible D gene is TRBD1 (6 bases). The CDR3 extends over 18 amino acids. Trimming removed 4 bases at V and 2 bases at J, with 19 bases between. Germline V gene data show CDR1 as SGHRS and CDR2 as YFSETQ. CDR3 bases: TGCGCCAGCAGCGTGGGACATTTTTCCCTTACCTATAATTCACCCCTCCACTTT. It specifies CASSVGHFSLTYNSPLHF.

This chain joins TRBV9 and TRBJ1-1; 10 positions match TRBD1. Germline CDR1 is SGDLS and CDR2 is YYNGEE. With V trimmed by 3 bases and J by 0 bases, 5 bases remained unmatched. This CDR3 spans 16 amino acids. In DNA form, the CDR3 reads TGTGCCAGCAGCGCCCGACAGGGGGCCCTGAACACTGAAGCTTTCTTT. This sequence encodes CASSARQGALNTEAFF. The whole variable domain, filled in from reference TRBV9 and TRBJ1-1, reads DSGVTQTPKHLITATGQRVTLRCSPRSGDLSVYWYQQSLDQGLQFLIQYYNGEERAKGNILERFSAQQFPDLHSELNLSSLELGDSALYFCASSARQGALNTEAFFGQGTRLTVV.

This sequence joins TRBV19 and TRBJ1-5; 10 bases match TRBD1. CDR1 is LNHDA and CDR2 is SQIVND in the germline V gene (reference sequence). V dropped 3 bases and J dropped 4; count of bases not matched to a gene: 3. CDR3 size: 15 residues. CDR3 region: CASSIEGQGNQPQHF. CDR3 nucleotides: TGTGCCAGTAGTATTGAGGGACAGGGGAATCAGCCCCAGCATTTT.

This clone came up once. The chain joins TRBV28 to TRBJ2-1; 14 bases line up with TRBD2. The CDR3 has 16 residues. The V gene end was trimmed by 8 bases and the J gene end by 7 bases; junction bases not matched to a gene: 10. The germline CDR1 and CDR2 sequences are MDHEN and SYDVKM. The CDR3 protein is CASHSPGTSGSNEQFF. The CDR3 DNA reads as TGTGCCAGCCACTCGCCCGGGACTAGCGGGAGTAATGAGCAGTTCTTC.

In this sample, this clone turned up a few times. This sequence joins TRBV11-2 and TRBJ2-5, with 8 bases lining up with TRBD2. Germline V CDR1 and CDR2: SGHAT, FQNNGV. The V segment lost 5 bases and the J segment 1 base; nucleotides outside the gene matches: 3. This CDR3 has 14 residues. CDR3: CASSTAGGQETQYF. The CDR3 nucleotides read TGTGCCAGCAGCACCGCGGGGGGCCAAGAGACCCAGTACTTC.

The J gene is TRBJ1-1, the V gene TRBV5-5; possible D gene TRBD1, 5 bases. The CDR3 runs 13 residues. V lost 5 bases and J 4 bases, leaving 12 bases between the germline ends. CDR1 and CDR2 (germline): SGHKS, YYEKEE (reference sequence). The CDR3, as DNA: TGTGCCAGCAGGTGGGGGGAGGCCACTGAAGCTTTCTTT. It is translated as CASRWGEATEAFF.

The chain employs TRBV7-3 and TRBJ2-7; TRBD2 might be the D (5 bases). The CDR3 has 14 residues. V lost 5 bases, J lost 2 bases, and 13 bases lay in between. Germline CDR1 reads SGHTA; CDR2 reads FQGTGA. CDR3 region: CASSPHSDAYEQYF. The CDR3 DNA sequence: TGTGCCAGCAGCCCCCATAGCGATGCCTACGAGCAGTACTTC.

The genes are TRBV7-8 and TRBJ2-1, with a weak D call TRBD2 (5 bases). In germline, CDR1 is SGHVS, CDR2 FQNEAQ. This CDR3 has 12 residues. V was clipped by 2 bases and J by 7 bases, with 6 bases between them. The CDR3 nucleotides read TGTGCCAGCAGCTTACCGGGGAATGAGCAGTTCTTC. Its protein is CASSLPGNEQFF.